Sequencing of this T cell receptor beta chain was carried out in a study of cytomegalovirus exposure and HLA in healthy donors. The germline V and J ends were trimmed by 2 bases and 5 bases, with 10 bases remaining between them. The CDR3 extends over 13 amino acids. Per germline, CDR1 SGHRS and CDR2 YFSETQ. Study conclusions and caveats: Later analysis reportedly placed an Asian-associated ancestry cluster below the roughly 690-donor mean in N-insertions. V segments that were indistinguishable, TRBV6-2 and TRBV6-3 among them, were omitted from analysis. A later look showed TCR association rates differing by HLA locus, highest for DRB1 and lowest for HLA-C. Reportedly, HLA-A and HLA-B alleles of most subjects were accurately predicted from TCR beta.

Turning to this clone: Its antigen is still unknown.

The PCR was carried out with 60 Vbeta primers and 13 Jbeta primers. Profiling relied on immunoSEQ multiplex PCR, and the TCRdb table lists in-frame clones only, not all of them. The sample includes 120,000 or so clones, about 85% seen only once; the top ten take approximately 0.24%. The chain joins TRBV5-1 to TRBJ2-5; maybe TRBD1 (6 bases). The receptor's source is a man aged 45 to 65 in good health and CMV-seronegative. The sample was PBMCs. The CDR3 reads CASSFKGEETQYF. The CDR3 DNA is TGCGCCAGCAGCTTTAAGGGGGAGGAGACCCAGTACTTC.